The next 17 T cell receptor beta chains were all read from a single sample in a study of cytomegalovirus exposure and HLA in healthy donors. Primers for the PCR totalled 60 Vbeta and 13 Jbeta. Sequenced by immunoSEQ multiplex PCR; TCRdb stores in-frame clones only, minus some. The profile shows 150,000 to 200,000 clones, around 76% of them singletons. Source material: PBMCs. The receptors stem from a man between 60 and 70 years old in good health and CMV-seronegative.

The chain carries TRBV9 and TRBJ2-1; 9 nucleotides agree with TRBD2. This CDR3 comprises 15 residues. J lost 7 bases, V lost 0 bases, and 5 bases had no gene match. Germline values: CDR1 SGDLS, CDR2 YYNGEE. The CDR3 is CASSVVAGAGNEQFF. The CDR3 DNA reads TGTGCCAGCAGCGTAGTAGCGGGAGCGGGAAATGAGCAGTTCTTC.

This clone was counted only a few times. The chain recombines TRBV18 with TRBJ1-2; 9 bases map to TRBD1. This CDR3 is built from 14 residues. V shed 6 bases and J 7 bases; nucleotides not matched to a gene: 9. The germline V gene has CDR1 KGHSH and CDR2 LQKENI. The CDR3 bases are TGTGCCAGCTCGCCCTCCGGGACAGGGAGTGGCTACACCTTC. This sequence encodes CASSPSGTGSGYTF.

The chain uses TRBV6-5 and TRBJ1-1; possible D gene TRBD1, 6 bases. V shed 5 bases and J shed 13 bases, with 20 bases lying between them. Germline CDR1 is MNHEY and CDR2 is SVGAGI. The CDR3 runs 13 residues. Here the CDR3 reads CASSPRGNRGVFF. The CDR3 DNA reads TGTGCCAGCAGTCCCAGGGGTAATCGAGGGGTTTTCTTT.

The chain is built from TRBV15 and TRBJ2-1; 9 bases are shared with TRBD2. J was trimmed by 9 bases and V by 1 base; bases with no gene match: 7. The germline V gene encodes CDR1 LNHNV and CDR2 YYDKDF (reference sequence). The CDR3 length is 15 residues. This CDR3 is CATSRGVAGVGEQFF. CDR3 in DNA: TGTGCCACCAGCAGAGGGGTAGCGGGAGTCGGTGAGCAGTTCTTC.

About this clone: Other nucleotide sequences in the sample specify the same CDR3. This chain uses TRBV4-3 with TRBJ1-6, with 8 bases fitting TRBD1. Losses at the gene ends were 3 bases for V and 8 bases for J; bases not matched to a gene: 3. The CDR3 runs 14 residues. The germline V gene has CDR1 LGHNA and CDR2 YSLEER. The CDR3 here is CASSQDRVYSPLHF. For the CDR3, the DNA is TGCGCCAGCAGCCAGGACAGGGTTTATTCACCCCTCCACTTT.

This clone was seen once. The V call is TRBV5-6, the J call TRBJ1-6; D is perhaps TRBD1 (5 bases). Deletions cut 7 bases from V and 7 bases from J, with 18 bases between. CDR3 length: 15 residues. Germline CDR1 SGHDT, CDR2 YYEEEE. The CDR3 DNA follows: TGTGCCAGCCATATCGGGGGGATCGAGAATTCACCCCTCCACTTT. This sequence encodes CASHIGGIENSPLHF.

This clone occurred a few times. The chain employs TRBV28 and TRBJ2-5; D is possibly TRBD1 (6 bases). This CDR3 has 13 residues. V was cut by 5 bases and J by 2 bases, with 9 bases left in between. CDR1 and CDR2 (germline): MDHEN, SYDVKM. The CDR3 loop reads CASSTGQQETQYF. CDR3 DNA sequence: TGTGCCAGCAGTACCGGACAGCAAGAGACCCAGTACTTC.

The chain links TRBV7-3 to TRBJ2-3, with D possibly TRBD2 on 6 matching bases. There are 15 residues in the CDR3. The V end was cut by 1 base, the J end by 2 bases, with 10 bases between. Germline V gene data show CDR1 as SGHTA and CDR2 as FQGTGA. CDR3 coding DNA: TGTGCCAGCAGCTTAATCGGGGGTCTCACAGATACGCAGTATTTT. Its translation is CASSLIGGLTDTQYF.

This rearrangement joins TRBV7-6 to TRBJ2-1; TRBD2 might be the D (5 bases). V was trimmed by 5 bases and J by 8 bases, leaving 31 bases between them. Germline V gene data show CDR1 as SGHVS and CDR2 as FNYEAQ. The CDR3 sequence is 19 residues long. The CDR3 loop is CASSPDITHLEGAWDEQFF. For the CDR3, the DNA is TGTGCCAGCAGCCCCGACATTACCCATTTAGAGGGAGCATGGGATGAGCAGTTCTTC.

The gene calls are TRBV18 and TRBJ2-1; 9 nucleotides align to TRBD2. J gave up 4 bases and V 6 bases, and 4 bases lay outside the gene matches. The CDR3 has 14 amino acids. Per germline, CDR1 KGHSH and CDR2 LQKENI. Here the CDR3 reads CASSLSGRYNEQFF. CDR3 in DNA: TGTGCCAGCTCCCTAAGCGGGAGGTACAATGAGCAGTTCTTC.

The chain carries TRBV7-8 and TRBJ2-7, with TRBD2 identical over 8 bases. J was trimmed by 3 bases and V by 5 bases; bases with no gene match: 9. CDR3 length equals 15 residues. Germline V gene sequence: CDR1 SGHVS, CDR2 FQNEAQ. In DNA form, the CDR3 reads TGTGCCAGCAGCGATCGCCGGACTAGCTTCTACGAGCAGTACTTC. Translated: CASSDRRTSFYEQYF.

V usage is TRBV5-1 and J usage is TRBJ2-7; 14 bases are a match to TRBD2. The CDR3 runs to 18 residues. Germline assignment: CDR1 SGHRS and CDR2 YFSETQ. The ends lost 1 base at V and 5 bases at J; junction bases unmatched: 11. The CDR3 loop reads CASSLWGRGLAGEDEQYF. The CDR3 coding sequence is TGCGCCAGCAGCTTGTGGGGGCGGGGACTAGCGGGAGAAGACGAGCAGTACTTC.

This clone occurred a few times. The chain links TRBV7-2 to TRBJ2-1; 13 nucleotides line up with TRBD2. Germline-derived CDR1 and CDR2 are SGHTA and FQGNSA. CDR3 length: 19 amino acids. Unmatched junction bases numbered 12, after V lost 3 bases and J lost 4 bases. CDR3 sequence (DNA): TGTGCCAGCAGCTTCGTAGGGACTAGCGGGACCGTCTTTTACAATGAGCAGTTCTTC. Residues: CASSFVGTSGTVFYNEQFF.

J is TRBJ2-3 and V is TRBV4-1; 7 positions match TRBD1. The V gene end was trimmed by 2 bases and the J gene end by 6 bases; junction bases not matched to a gene: 8. Germline lookup yields CDR1 MGHRA and CDR2 YSYEKL. The CDR3 extends over 15 amino acids. In DNA, the CDR3 is TGCGCCAGCAGCCAATCCGACAGGGTCGGGGATACGCAGTATTTT. Protein product: CASSQSDRVGDTQYF.

This sequence joins TRBV7-7 and TRBJ2-1; 11 bases line up with TRBD2. The CDR3 has 17 residues. Germline V CDR1 and CDR2: SSHAT, FNYEAQ (reference sequence). V gave up 6 bases and J gave up 7 bases; unmatched junction bases: 14. CDR3 DNA: TGTGCCAGCAGTTTAAACTTCGTAGCGGGAGGGCGGAATGAGCAGTTCTTC. Protein: CASSLNFVAGGRNEQFF.

As to this clone: The junction departs from germline at one end; a sequencing error may be responsible. The rearrangement joins TRBV5-6 to TRBJ2-1, with TRBD1 identical over 8 bases. The V gene's germline CDR1 is SGHDT and CDR2 YYEEEE. This CDR3 is 18 amino acids long. The CDR3 is CASSRTGWTGTSYSEQFF. The CDR3, as DNA: TGTGCCAGCAGCCGAACGGGCTGGACAGGGACTTCATACAGTGAGCAGTTCTTC.

V is TRBV6-5 and J is TRBJ2-3; possible D gene TRBD2, 5 bases. The CDR3 totals 15 residues. Trimming took off 6 bases at V and 5 bases at J, with 18 bases between the two ends. Germline V gene lookup returns CDR1 MNHEY and CDR2 SVGAGI. CDR3 amino acids: CASSARTGLRDTQYF. In DNA form, the CDR3 reads TGTGCCAGCAGCGCCCGTACGGGGTTGAGAGATACGCAGTATTTT.